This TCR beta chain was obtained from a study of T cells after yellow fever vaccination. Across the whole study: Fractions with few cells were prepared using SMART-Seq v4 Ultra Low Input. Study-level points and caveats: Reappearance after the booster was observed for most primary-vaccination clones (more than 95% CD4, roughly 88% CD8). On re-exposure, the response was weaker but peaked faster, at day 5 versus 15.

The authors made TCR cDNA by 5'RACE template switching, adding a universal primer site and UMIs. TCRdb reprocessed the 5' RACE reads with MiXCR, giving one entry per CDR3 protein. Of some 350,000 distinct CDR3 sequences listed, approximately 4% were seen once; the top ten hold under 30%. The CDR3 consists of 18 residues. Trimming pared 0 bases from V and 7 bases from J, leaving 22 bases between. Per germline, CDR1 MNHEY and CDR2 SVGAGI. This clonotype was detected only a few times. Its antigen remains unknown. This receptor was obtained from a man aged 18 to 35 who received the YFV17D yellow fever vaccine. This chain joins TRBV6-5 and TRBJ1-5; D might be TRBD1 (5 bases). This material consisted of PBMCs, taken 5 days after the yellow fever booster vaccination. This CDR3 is CASSYSRGVGDTQQPQHF. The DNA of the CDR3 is TGTGCCAGCAGTTACTCGAGGGGTGTCGGTGACACACAGCAGCCCCAGCATTTT.